What follows are 8 T cell receptor beta chains derived from one specimen sequenced in a study of Ad26.COV2.S vaccination and SARS-CoV-2 variants. Sequenced by immunoSEQ multiplex PCR; TCRdb stores in-frame clones only, minus some. The sample yields about 350,000 clones, 75% to 90% seen once. Treatment defined: 15 to 20 received Ad26.COV2.S at low or high dose, single or two shots; several received placebo; per-sample allocation not given. Samples were taken on day 63 after the first vaccine or placebo injection. The material was peripheral blood, obtained in a trial of Ad26.COV2.S vaccine versus placebo. These TCRs come from a person aged 18-60 years who received the Ad26.COV2.S COVID-19 vaccine or a placebo.

The rearrangement joins TRBV27 to TRBJ2-1; 7 nucleotides agree with TRBD2. CDR1 MNHEY and CDR2 SMNVEV come from the germline V gene (reference sequence). The CDR3 runs to 15 residues. V lost 8 bases, J lost 0 bases, and 7 bases stayed unmatched. The CDR3 nucleotides are TGTGCCAGCCGCCTTGGCGGGAGCTCCTACAATGAGCAGTTCTTC. Protein: CASRLGGSSYNEQFF.

The chain combines TRBV5-1 with TRBJ2-3; D uncertain. This CDR3 is 16 amino acids long. The V and J ends lost 0 bases and 6 bases respectively, with 17 bases between them. The germline V gene has CDR1 SGHRS and CDR2 YFSETQ. DNA for the CDR3: TGCGCCAGCAGCTTGGAAGGTGGGCCGGCTGCGGATACGCAGTATTTT. Its protein product is CASSLEGGPAADTQYF.

J is TRBJ2-6 and V is TRBV6-6; perhaps TRBD1 as D (5 bases). The CDR3 extends over 15 amino acids. Germline V gene lookup returns CDR1 MNHNY and CDR2 SVGAGI (reference sequence). The V end was cut by 6 bases, the J end by 2 bases, with 11 bases between. This CDR3 reads CASRPRVTGANVLTF. The CDR3 DNA reads TGTGCCAGCAGACCCAGGGTAACTGGGGCCAACGTCCTGACTTTC.

The CDR3 region is CASSHLRAGGYTF. DNA for the CDR3: TGCGCCAGCAGCCATCTCCGAGCCGGCGGCTACACCTTC. V gene TRBV4-1 combines with J gene TRBJ1-2; D is unclear. The CDR3 is 13 residues long. Germline CDR1 MGHRA, CDR2 YSYEKL. V gave up 3 bases and J gave up 8 bases, with 13 bases separating them.

This rearrangement joins TRBV24-1 to TRBJ1-2; a weak D match, TRBD1 (6 bases). CDR1 KGHDR and CDR2 SFDVKD come from the germline V gene. There are 15 residues in the CDR3. Trimming removed 4 bases at V and 0 bases at J, with 11 bases between. Written as DNA, the CDR3 is TGTGCCACCAGTGACCCGGACAGAGCTAACTATGGCTACACCTTC. It translates to CATSDPDRANYGYTF.

The rearrangement links TRBV7-3 to TRBJ2-1; 7 bases fit TRBD2. This CDR3 is built from 15 residues. With V trimmed by 2 bases and J by 0 bases, 1 base remained unmatched. Germline CDR1 and CDR2: SGHTA and FQGTGA. The CDR3 nucleotides read TGTGCCAGCAGCTTATCTAGCGGCTCCTACAATGAGCAGTTCTTC. It is translated as CASSLSSGSYNEQFF.

The chain links TRBV27 to TRBJ2-7; TRBD1 aligns across 7 bases. J gave up 1 base and V 5 bases, and 11 bases lay outside the gene matches. This CDR3 comprises 16 residues. The germline V gene has CDR1 MNHEY and CDR2 SMNVEV (reference sequence). This chain's CDR3 is CASSPGPTGNSYEQYF. The CDR3, as DNA: TGTGCCAGCAGTCCCGGGCCGACAGGGAATTCCTACGAGCAGTACTTC.

V gene TRBV11-2 combines with J gene TRBJ2-3; 11 nucleotides align to TRBD2. V lost 5 bases to trimming and J lost 6 bases; unmatched junction nucleotides: 10. Germline V gene sequence: CDR1 SGHAT, CDR2 FQNNGV. This CDR3 comprises 16 residues. Written as DNA, the CDR3 is TGTGCCAGCAGCCTCGGGGTAGCGGGAGGGTCGGATACGCAGTATTTT. It codes for CASSLGVAGGSDTQYF. Combining the CDR3 with reference TRBV11-2 and TRBJ2-3 gives the whole variable domain EAGVAQSPRYKIIEKRQSVAFWCNPISGHATLYWYQQILGQGPKLLIQFQNNGVVDDSQLPKDRFSAERLKGVDSTLKIQPAKLEDSAVYLCASSLGVAGGSDTQYFGPGTRLTVL.